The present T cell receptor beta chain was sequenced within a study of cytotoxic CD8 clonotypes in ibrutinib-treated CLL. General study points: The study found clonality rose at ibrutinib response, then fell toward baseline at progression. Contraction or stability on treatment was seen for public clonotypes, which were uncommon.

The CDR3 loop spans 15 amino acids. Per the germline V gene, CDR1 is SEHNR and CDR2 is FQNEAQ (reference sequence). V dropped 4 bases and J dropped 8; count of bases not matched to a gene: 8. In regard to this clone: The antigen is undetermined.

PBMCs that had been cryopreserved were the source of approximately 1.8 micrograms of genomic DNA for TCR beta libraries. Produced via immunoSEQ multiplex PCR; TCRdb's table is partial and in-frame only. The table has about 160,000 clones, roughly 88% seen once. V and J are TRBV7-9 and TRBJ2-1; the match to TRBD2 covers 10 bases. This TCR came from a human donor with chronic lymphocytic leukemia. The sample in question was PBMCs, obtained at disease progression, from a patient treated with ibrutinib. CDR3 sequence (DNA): TGTGCCAGCAGCTCTCCTAGCGGGAGTTTGGATGAGCAGTTCTTC. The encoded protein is CASSSPSGSLDEQFF.